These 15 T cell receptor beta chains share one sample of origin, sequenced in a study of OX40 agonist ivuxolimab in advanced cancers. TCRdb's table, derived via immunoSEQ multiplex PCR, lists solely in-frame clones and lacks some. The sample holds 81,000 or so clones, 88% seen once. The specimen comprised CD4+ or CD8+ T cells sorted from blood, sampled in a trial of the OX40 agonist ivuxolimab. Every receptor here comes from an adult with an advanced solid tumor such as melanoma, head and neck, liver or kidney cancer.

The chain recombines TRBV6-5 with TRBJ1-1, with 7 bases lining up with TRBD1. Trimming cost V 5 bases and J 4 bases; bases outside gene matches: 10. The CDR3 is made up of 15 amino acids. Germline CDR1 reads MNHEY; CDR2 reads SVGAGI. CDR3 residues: CASSPSGGRGTEAFF. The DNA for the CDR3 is TGTGCCAGCAGTCCCTCAGGGGGAAGGGGCACTGAAGCTTTCTTT.

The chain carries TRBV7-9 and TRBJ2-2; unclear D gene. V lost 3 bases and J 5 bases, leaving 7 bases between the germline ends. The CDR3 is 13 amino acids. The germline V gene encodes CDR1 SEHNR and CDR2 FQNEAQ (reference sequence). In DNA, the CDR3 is TGTGCCAGCAGCTTGAGGAATACCGGGGAGCTGTTTTTT. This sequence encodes CASSLRNTGELFF. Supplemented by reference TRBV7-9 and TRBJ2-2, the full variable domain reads DTGVSQNPRHKITKRGQNVTFRCDPISEHNRLYWYRQTLGQGPEFLTYFQNEAQLEKSRLLSDRFSAERPKGSFSTLEIQRTEQGDSAMYLCASSLRNTGELFFGEGSRLTVL.

DNA for the CDR3: TGTGCCAGCTCTCTCGGGGGCAACTATGGCTACACCTTC. Residues: CASSLGGNYGYTF. J is TRBJ1-2 and V is TRBV2; tentatively, D is TRBD1 (6 bases). CDR1 SNHLY and CDR2 FYNNEI come from the germline V gene. CDR3 length equals 13 residues. Trimming pared 8 bases from V and 2 bases from J, leaving 12 bases between.

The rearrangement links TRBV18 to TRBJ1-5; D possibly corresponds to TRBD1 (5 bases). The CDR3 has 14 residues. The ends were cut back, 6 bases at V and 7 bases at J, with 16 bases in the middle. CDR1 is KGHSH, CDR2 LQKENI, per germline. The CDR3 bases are TGTGCCAGCTCGCCTACAGGTTTAAGACAGCCCCAGCATTTT. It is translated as CASSPTGLRQPQHF.

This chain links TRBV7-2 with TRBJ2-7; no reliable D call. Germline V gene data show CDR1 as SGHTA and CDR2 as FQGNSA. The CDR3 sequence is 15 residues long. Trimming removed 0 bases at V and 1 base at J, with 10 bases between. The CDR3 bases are TGTGCCAGCAGCTTAGCCGCGACACCTTCCTACGAGCAGTACTTC. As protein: CASSLAATPSYEQYF.

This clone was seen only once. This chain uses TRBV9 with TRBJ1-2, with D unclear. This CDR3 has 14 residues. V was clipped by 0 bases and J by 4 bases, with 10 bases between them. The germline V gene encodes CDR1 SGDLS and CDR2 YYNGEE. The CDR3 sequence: CASSVAPDGYGYTF. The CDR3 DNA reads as TGTGCCAGCAGCGTAGCTCCGGACGGCTATGGCTACACCTTC.

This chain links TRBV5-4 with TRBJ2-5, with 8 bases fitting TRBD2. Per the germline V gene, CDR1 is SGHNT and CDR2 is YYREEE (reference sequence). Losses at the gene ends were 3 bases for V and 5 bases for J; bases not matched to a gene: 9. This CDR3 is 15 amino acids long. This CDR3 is CASSSGGAGYETQYF. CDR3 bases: TGTGCCAGCAGCTCGGGGGGGGCGGGTTACGAGACCCAGTACTTC.

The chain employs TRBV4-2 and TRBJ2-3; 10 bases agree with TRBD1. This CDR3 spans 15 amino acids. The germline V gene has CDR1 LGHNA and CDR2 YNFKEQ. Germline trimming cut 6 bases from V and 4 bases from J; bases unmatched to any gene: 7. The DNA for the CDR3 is TGTGCCAGCAGACGACAGGGGGCGAATGCAGATACGCAGTATTTT. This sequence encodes CASRRQGANADTQYF.

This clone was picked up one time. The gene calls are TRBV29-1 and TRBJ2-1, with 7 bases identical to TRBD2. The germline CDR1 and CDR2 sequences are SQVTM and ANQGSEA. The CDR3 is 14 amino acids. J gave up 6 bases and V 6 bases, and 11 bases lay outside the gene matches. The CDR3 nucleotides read TGCAGCGTCCTACTAGTGGGGGGGACCAATGAGCAGTTCTTC. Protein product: CSVLLVGGTNEQFF.

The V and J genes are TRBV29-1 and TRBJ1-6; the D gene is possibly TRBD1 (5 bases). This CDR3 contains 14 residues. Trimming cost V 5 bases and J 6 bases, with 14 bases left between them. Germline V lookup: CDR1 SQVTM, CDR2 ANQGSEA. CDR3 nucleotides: TGCAGCGTTCGACTCGACAGTCCTAATTCACCCCTCCACTTT. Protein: CSVRLDSPNSPLHF. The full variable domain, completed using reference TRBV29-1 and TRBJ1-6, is SAVISQKPSRDICQRGTSLTIQCQVDSQVTMMFWYRQQPGQSLTLIATANQGSEATYESGFVIDKFPISRPNLTFSTLTVSNMSPEDSSIYLCSVRLDSPNSPLHFGNGTRLTVT.

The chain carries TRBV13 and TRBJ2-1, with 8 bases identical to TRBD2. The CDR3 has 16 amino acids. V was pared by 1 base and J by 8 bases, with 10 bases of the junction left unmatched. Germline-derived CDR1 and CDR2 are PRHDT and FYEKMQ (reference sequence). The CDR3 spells CASSLVGTSWSHEQFF. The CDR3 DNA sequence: TGTGCCAGCAGCTTAGTAGGGACTAGTTGGTCCCATGAGCAGTTCTTC.

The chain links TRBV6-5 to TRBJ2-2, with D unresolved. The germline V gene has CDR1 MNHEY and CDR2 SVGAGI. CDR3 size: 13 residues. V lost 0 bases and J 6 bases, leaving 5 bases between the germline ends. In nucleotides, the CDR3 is TGTGCCAGCAGTTACTCTGCGTCCGGGGAGCTGTTTTTT. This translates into CASSYSASGELFF.

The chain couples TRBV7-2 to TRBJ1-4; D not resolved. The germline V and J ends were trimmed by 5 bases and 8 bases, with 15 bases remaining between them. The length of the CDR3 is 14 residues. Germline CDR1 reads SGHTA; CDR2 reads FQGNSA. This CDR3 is CASSLLLNREKLFF. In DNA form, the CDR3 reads TGTGCCAGCAGCCTTTTACTCAATCGGGAAAAACTGTTTTTT.

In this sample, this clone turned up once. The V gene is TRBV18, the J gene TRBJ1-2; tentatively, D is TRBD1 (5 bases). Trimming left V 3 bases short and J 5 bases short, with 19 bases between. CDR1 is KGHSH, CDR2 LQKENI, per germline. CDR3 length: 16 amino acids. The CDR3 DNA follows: TGTGCCAGCTCACCCTGGACACTAGAAAACGGATATGGCTACACCTTC. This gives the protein CASSPWTLENGYGYTF.

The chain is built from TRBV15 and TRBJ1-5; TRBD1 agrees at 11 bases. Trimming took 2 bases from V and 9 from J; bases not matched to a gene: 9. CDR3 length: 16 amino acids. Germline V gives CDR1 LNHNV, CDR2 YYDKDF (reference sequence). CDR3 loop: CATSRHTGQGAAPQHF. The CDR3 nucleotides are TGTGCCACCAGCAGACATACCGGACAGGGGGCAGCGCCCCAGCATTTT.